Listed here are 10 T cell receptor beta chains from one sample, sequenced in a study of blood T cell repertoires in COVID-19. TCRdb's table, derived via immunoSEQ multiplex PCR, lists solely in-frame clones and lacks some. Seen here are about 240,000 clones, about 83% observed once, and the top ten hold approximately 5.7%. Sequencing was carried out using peripheral blood. The receptors stem from a human donor in a cohort sampled during active COVID-19.

The V gene is TRBV5-6, the J gene TRBJ1-6; TRBD1 agrees at 9 bases. Germline trimming cut 4 bases from V and 10 bases from J; bases unmatched to any gene: 6. Germline loops: CDR1 SGHDT, CDR2 YYEEEE. CDR3 length: 14 amino acids. The CDR3 region is CASSPGTGNSPLHF. In nucleotides, the CDR3 is TGTGCCAGCAGCCCCGGGACAGGGAACTCACCCCTCCACTTT.

This chain links TRBV10-2 with TRBJ2-7, with D tentatively TRBD1 (5 bases). Germline-derived CDR1 and CDR2 are WSHSY and SAAADI. CDR3 length equals 16 residues. The ends were cut back, 4 bases at V and 0 bases at J, with 16 bases in the middle. The DNA of the CDR3 is TGCGCCAGCAGTGCGGTAGACAGTTCGAGCTCCTACGAGCAGTACTTC. This encodes CASSAVDSSSSYEQYF.

V usage is TRBV5-1 and J usage is TRBJ1-2, with D possibly being TRBD1 (5 bases). This CDR3 is 14 amino acids long. CDR1 is SGHRS, CDR2 YFSETQ, per germline. Trimming took off 2 bases at V and 7 bases at J, with 15 bases between the two ends. The CDR3 DNA follows: TGCGCCAGCAGCTTCTTTTCGGAGGGGTCTGGCTACACCTTC. Translation gives CASSFFSEGSGYTF. Filled out from reference TRBV5-1 and TRBJ1-2, the complete variable domain reads KAGVTQTPRYLIKTRGQQVTLSCSPISGHRSVSWYQQTPGQGLQFLFEYFSETQRNKGNFPGRFSGRQFSNSRSEMNVSTLELGDSALYLCASSFFSEGSGYTFGSGTRLTVV.

The rearrangement uses TRBV4-1 and TRBJ2-7; D may be TRBD2 (6 bases). Germline lookup yields CDR1 MGHRA and CDR2 YSYEKL. V gave up 1 base and J gave up 0 bases, with 13 bases separating them. The CDR3 is 16 amino acids. CDR3 protein: CASSQAGLSSSYEQYF. The CDR3, as DNA: TGCGCCAGCAGCCAAGCGGGACTTTCAAGCTCCTACGAGCAGTACTTC.

The rearrangement uses TRBV5-1 and TRBJ1-1; 10 nucleotides align to TRBD1. The ends lost 4 bases at V and 2 bases at J; junction bases unmatched: 5. The CDR3 consists of 15 residues. Germline CDR1 SGHRS, CDR2 YFSETQ. The CDR3: CASSTDRGRNTEAFF. The CDR3 nucleotides read TGCGCCAGCAGCACCGACAGGGGGCGAAACACTGAAGCTTTCTTT.

This chain joins TRBV7-9 and TRBJ2-1; TRBD1 matches 8 bases. V lost 4 bases and J lost 2; bases outside the gene matches: 16. CDR3 length: 19 residues. CDR1 SEHNR and CDR2 FQNEAQ come from the germline V gene (reference sequence). DNA for the CDR3: TGTGCCAGCAGCTCGGCCGCAGGGGCACAGGGGGTTACCTACAATGAGCAGTTCTTC. Translation gives CASSSAAGAQGVTYNEQFF. Drawing the rest from reference TRBV7-9 and TRBJ2-1, the complete variable domain is DTGVSQNPRHKITKRGQNVTFRCDPISEHNRLYWYRQTLGQGPEFLTYFQNEAQLEKSRLLSDRFSAERPKGSFSTLEIQRTEQGDSAMYLCASSSAAGAQGVTYNEQFFGPGTRLTVL.

This chain joins TRBV3-1 (or the pseudogene TRBV3-2) and TRBJ1-2; TRBD1 matches 8 bases. J lost 2 bases, V lost 8 bases, and 7 bases had no gene match. Germline V gene sequence: CDR1 LGHDT, CDR2 YNNKEL (reference sequence). This CDR3 spans 14 amino acids. The CDR3 loop reads CASRARDRNYGYTF. CDR3 nucleotide sequence: TGTGCCAGCCGAGCCCGGGACAGGAACTATGGCTACACCTTC.

Turning to this clone: The identical CDR3 is also encoded by other nucleotide sequences in the sample. This chain links TRBV7-2 with TRBJ2-7; unclear D gene. This CDR3 contains 11 residues. Germline lookup yields CDR1 SGHTA and CDR2 FQGNSA. Trimming stripped 4 bases from V and 2 bases from J, with 3 bases between. In DNA form, the CDR3 reads TGTGCCAGCAGCTCCACCTACGAGCAGTACTTC. Protein: CASSSTYEQYF.

This chain connects TRBV29-1 to TRBJ1-4; 8 nucleotides align to TRBD1. Germline V CDR1 and CDR2: SQVTM, ANQGSEA. The ends lost 4 bases at V and 8 bases at J; junction bases unmatched: 6. The CDR3 covers 13 residues. The CDR3 is CSVGQGPREKLFF. CDR3 nucleotide sequence: TGCAGCGTTGGACAGGGGCCCAGAGAAAAACTGTTTTTT. The whole variable domain, remainder taken from reference TRBV29-1 and TRBJ1-4, is SAVISQKPSRDICQRGTSLTIQCQVDSQVTMMFWYRQQPGQSLTLIATANQGSEATYESGFVIDKFPISRPNLTFSTLTVSNMSPEDSSIYLCSVGQGPREKLFFGSGTQLSVL.

The rearrangement links TRBV7-9 to TRBJ2-1; TRBD2 matches at 11 bases. Germline CDR1 SEHNR, CDR2 FQNEAQ (reference sequence). The CDR3 runs to 16 residues. The ends lost 1 base at V and 8 bases at J; junction bases unmatched: 7. The CDR3 region is CASSLGIAGGLDEQFF. The CDR3 nucleotides read TGTGCCAGCAGCTTAGGGATAGCGGGGGGGCTGGATGAGCAGTTCTTC.